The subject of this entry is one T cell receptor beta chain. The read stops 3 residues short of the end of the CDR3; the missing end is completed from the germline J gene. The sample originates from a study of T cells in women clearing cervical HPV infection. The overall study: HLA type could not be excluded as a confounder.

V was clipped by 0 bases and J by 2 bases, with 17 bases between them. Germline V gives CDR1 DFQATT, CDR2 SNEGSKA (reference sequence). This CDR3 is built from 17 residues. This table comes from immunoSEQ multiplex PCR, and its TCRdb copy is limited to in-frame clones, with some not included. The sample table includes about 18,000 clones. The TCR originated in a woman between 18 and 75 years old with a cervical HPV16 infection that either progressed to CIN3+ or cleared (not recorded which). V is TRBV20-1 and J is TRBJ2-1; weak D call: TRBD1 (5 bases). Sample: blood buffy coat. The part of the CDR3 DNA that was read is TGCAGTGCTAGAGATCGTATAAGGGGTTCGACCTACAATGAG. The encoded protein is CSARDRIRGSTYNE. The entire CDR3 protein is CSARDRIRGSTYNEQFF.